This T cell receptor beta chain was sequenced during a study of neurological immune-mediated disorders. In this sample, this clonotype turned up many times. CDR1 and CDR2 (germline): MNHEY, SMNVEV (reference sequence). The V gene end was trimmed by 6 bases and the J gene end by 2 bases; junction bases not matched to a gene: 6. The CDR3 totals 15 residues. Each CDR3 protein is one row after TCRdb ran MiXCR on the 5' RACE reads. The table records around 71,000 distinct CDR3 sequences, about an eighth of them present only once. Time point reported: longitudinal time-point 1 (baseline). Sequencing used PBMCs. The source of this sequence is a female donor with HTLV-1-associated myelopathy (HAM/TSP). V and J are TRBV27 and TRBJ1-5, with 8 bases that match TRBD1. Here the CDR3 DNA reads TGTGCCAGCAGATCAGGGGGCGCAGGCAATCAGCCCCAGCATTTT. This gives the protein CASRSGGAGNQPQHF.